Listed here is a single TCR beta chain. Its antigen is currently not known. No base quality values were provided; no much bigger clone lies one nucleotide off. Healthy HIV-negative adults with no recently reported acute infections or vaccinations were included as donors. Only Caucasian adults living in Nashville, Tennessee, USA were represented among the donors. CD4+ T cells were enriched through magnetic negative selection, after which naive cells were positively selected on CD45RA and the remaining negative fraction served as the memory subset. After blood collection by leukapheresis, PBMCs were isolated using Ficoll-Histopaque density gradient centrifugation and then cryopreserved in the vapor phase of liquid nitrogen. Analytical flow cytometry was used to check the purity and quantity of every magnetically sorted T cell population. Each sorted fraction had its genomic DNA isolated and then quantified by UV absorbance on a Nanodrop 2000c.

Between the V and J ends, shortened by 1 base and 1 base respectively, the junction contains 10 bases. Inclusive of the bounding cysteine and phenylalanine, the CDR3 is 15 residues long. Kept here is only the CDR3 DNA, which spans 45 bases and is read in frame from base 1. The germline V gene specifies MNHNS as CDR1 and SASEGT as CDR2. The sample is drawn from a study of shared clonotypes between healthy human individuals (dated by TCRdb to 2020 to 2022). Regarding the study in general: The cohort comprised two women and a few men aged 18 to 49 years. To estimate repertoire size and how much clonotypes are shared between individuals, the study performed deep sequencing of blood TCR repertoires from 4 to 6 healthy adults. Per donor, leukapheresis produced somewhere between about 0.94 and 8.9 billion PBMCs. Different laboratories and diverse techniques were used to prepare libraries and sequence TCR repertoires, to increase sequencing depth and limit assay-specific biases. For each donor, three plates each were used for CD4 naive and CD4 memory, two plates were used for CD8 naive, and one plate was used for CD8 memory. Here is what the overall study found, with its caveats: Sharing across several donors was observed for around 5% of naive CD4, 3.5% of naive CD8, 2.3% of memory CD4, and around 0.4% of memory CD8 clonotypes. Naive subsets generally had larger estimated clonotype richness than memory subsets. Compared with non-shared clonotypes, clonotypes shared by all four sorted-subset donors had higher generation probabilities. Pairwise subsampling indicated that sequencing depth was expected to affect the degree of clonotype sharing among donors. Because the study included only a small number of donors, the genetic and exposure-history diversity represented was limited. Only blood was sampled, and tissue TCR repertoires likely differ from those in blood. Incomplete sequencing was indicated by rarefaction of sorted-subset datasets, despite the large sequencing depth.

Using the deep immunoSEQ assay, TCR CDR3 regions were amplified from genomic DNA by multiplex PCR. Genomic DNA extracted from each cell subset was distributed evenly over all wells of several immunoSEQ 96-well plates, and each plate served as one replicate. For sorted subsets, each replicate PCR was loaded with around 220 ng genomic DNA, equivalent to about 30,000 T cell genomes. Purified libraries were measured with a Qubit 3.0 fluorometer, size-checked on a Bioanalyzer 2100, and measured again with the KAPA Library Quantification kit. Every immunoSEQ 96-well plate was sequenced on a separate single-read 150-cycle Illumina NextSeq 550 flow cell. On the authors' methods: The immunoSEQ output contained only junctional sequences without quality scores, so filtering could not match that applied to full-length reads. Sequences were annotated with PyIR, a Python wrapper for IgBLAST v1.9, using IMGT germline references to assign V/J genes and CDR3. Reads with weak V/J assignments (E-value above 1e-6), missing CDR3, stop codons, out-of-frame junctions, or ambiguous translated residues were removed. V3J clonotypes were defined by identical inferred V gene, J gene, and CDR3 amino acid sequence. Percentage overlap between repertoires was calculated by dividing the number of shared unique clonotypes by the size of the smaller repertoire. Repertoire richness was assessed with RTK rarefaction, the Chao1 estimator, and Recon v2.1 estimates of unobserved clonotypes. OLGA was used to compute generation probabilities for all TCRbeta clonotypes that the gDNA method yielded from a few donors. Drawn from immuneACCESS, this table holds only the in-frame rearrangements with V and J called that TCRdb kept. Clones are partly lost; checked studies trace under half to an unresolved V gene and leave the rest unexplained. D and trimming were read from the DNA, whereas the V and J calls and clone size are those reported in that table. In all, the sample holds 2,100,000 or so clones, and approximately 96% of those were seen once. The ten largest clones take up approximately 0.13% of the sample.

The sequencing sample was made of naive CD4+ T cells sorted from blood. Per the publication, the cell subset or site label means: CD45RA+ positively selected. The rearranged segments are TRBV6-1 and TRBJ2-5; 6 matching bases give a weak D call of TRBD1. The receptor's source is a man aged 18 to 30 in good health. The DNA is as follows: TGTGCCAGCAGTGAAGGGACAGCTCGCCAAGAGACCCAGTACTTC. Translated, it gives CASSEGTARQETQYF.